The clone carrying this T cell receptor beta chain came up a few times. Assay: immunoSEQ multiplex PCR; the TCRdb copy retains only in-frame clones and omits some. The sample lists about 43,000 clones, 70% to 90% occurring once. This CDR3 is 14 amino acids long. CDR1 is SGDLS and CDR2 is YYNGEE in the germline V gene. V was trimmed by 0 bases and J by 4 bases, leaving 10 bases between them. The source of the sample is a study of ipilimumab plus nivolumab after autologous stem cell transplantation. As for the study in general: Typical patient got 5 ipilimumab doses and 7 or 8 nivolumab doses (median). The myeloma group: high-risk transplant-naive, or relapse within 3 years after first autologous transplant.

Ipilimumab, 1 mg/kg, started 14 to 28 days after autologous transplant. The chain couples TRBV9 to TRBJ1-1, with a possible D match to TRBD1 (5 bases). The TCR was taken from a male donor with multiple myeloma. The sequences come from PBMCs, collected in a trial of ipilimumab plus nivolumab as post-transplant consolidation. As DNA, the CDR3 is TGTGCCAGCAGCGTAGTAGGGGTTAGCACTGAAGCTTTCTTT. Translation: CASSVVGVSTEAFF.